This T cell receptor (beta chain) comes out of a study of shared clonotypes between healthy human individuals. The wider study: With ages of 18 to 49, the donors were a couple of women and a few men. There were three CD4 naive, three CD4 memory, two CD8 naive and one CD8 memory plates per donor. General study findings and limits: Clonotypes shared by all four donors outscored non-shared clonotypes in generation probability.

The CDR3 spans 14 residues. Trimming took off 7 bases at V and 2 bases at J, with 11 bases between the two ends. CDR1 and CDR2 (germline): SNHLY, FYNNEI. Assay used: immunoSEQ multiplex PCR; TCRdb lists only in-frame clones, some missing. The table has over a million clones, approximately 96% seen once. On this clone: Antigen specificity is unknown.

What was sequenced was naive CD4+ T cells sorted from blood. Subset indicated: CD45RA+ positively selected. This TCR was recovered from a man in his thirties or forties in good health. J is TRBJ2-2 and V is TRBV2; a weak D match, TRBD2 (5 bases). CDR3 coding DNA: TGTGCCAGCAAGCTAGCAGCAAACACCGGGGAGCTGTTTTTT. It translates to CASKLAANTGELFF.